The 27 T cell receptor beta chains given below trace back to one sample, sequenced in a study of monozygotic twins with cystic fibrosis. Sequencing was performed with immunoSEQ multiplex PCR; in TCRdb, only in-frame clones are kept and a portion is missing. Here the sample spans 34,000 or so clones, about 90% being singletons. Source material: blood. Receptor source: a boy between 2 and 10 years old with cystic fibrosis.

This CDR3 is CASTNPGGGGLRETQYF. DNA of the CDR3: TGTGCCAGCACCAACCCGGGGGGCGGAGGACTCCGGGAGACCCAGTACTTC. This chain joins TRBV7-9 and TRBJ2-5; D perhaps matches TRBD2 (7 bases). Trimming left V 7 bases short and J 5 bases short, with 26 bases between. The V gene's germline CDR1 is SEHNR and CDR2 FQNEAQ (reference sequence). This CDR3 spans 17 amino acids.

The chain couples TRBV29-1 to TRBJ2-2; a possible D gene is TRBD2 (7 bases). V gave up 5 bases and J gave up 3 bases, with 13 bases separating them. The CDR3 is made up of 14 amino acids. The V gene's germline CDR1 is SQVTM and CDR2 ANQGSEA. This CDR3 is CSVWGGPDTGELFF. CDR3 sequence (DNA): TGCAGCGTTTGGGGGGGGCCCGACACCGGGGAGCTGTTTTTT.

A single count supports this clone. The chain employs TRBV7-9 and TRBJ2-7; no firm D call. This CDR3 contains 15 residues. Germline loops: CDR1 SEHNR, CDR2 FQNEAQ (reference sequence). The V and J ends lost 4 bases and 0 bases respectively, with 13 bases between them. The CDR3 sequence is CASSSGREGSYEQYF. The CDR3 DNA reads as TGTGCCAGCAGCTCGGGCCGCGAAGGCTCCTACGAGCAGTACTTC.

The rearrangement links TRBV5-4 to TRBJ2-1, with 12 bases matching TRBD1. CDR1 is SGHNT and CDR2 is YYREEE in the germline V gene (reference sequence). V lost 6 bases and J lost 7; bases outside the gene matches: 8. The CDR3 contains 15 residues. Written as DNA, the CDR3 is TGTGCCAGCACAAGCGGGACAGGGGGCATTAATGAGCAGTTCTTC. Its protein is CASTSGTGGINEQFF.

The chain has TRBV2 and TRBJ2-4; D ambiguous. The CDR3 totals 14 residues. V lost 7 bases to trimming and J lost 0 bases, with 10 bases between them. CDR1 is SNHLY and CDR2 is FYNNEI in the germline V gene. As DNA, the CDR3 is TGTGCCAGCATAGAGCGTCTAGCCAAAAACATTCAGTACTTC. It encodes CASIERLAKNIQYF.

J is TRBJ1-5 and V is TRBV27; 7 bases align to TRBD1. The ends lost 6 bases at V and 5 bases at J; junction bases unmatched: 16. Germline values: CDR1 MNHEY, CDR2 SMNVEV (reference sequence). The CDR3 has 17 amino acids. The CDR3, as DNA: TGTGCCAGCAGAAGTTGGGACCGGGACAGCGCGGATCAGCCCCAGCATTTT. This encodes CASRSWDRDSADQPQHF.

This chain joins TRBV7-8 and TRBJ1-6; possibly TRBD1 for D (6 bases). The CDR3 covers 14 residues. CDR1 and CDR2 (germline): SGHVS, FQNEAQ. V was cut by 5 bases and J by 4 bases, with 9 bases left in between. CDR3 sequence: CASSQGQYNSPLHF. As DNA, the CDR3 is TGTGCCAGCAGCCAAGGACAGTATAATTCACCCCTCCACTTT.

DNA for the CDR3: TGTGCCAGCAGCCAAGATCAGGGCAGGGTGGGGGAAAAACTGTTTTTT. This codes for CASSQDQGRVGEKLFF. The genes are TRBV4-2 and TRBJ1-4, with D tentatively TRBD1 (5 bases). Germline CDR1 reads LGHNA; CDR2 reads YNFKEQ. The ends were cut back, 0 bases at V and 8 bases at J, with 16 bases in the middle. The CDR3 consists of 16 residues.

As concerns this clone: A junction boundary mismatches the germline segment, possibly from a read error. The V gene is TRBV2, the J gene TRBJ2-7; 9 positions match TRBD1. The V gene's germline CDR1 is SNHLY and CDR2 FYNNEI. The CDR3 spans 10 residues. The CDR3 DNA reads as TGTGCGTCGAGGGGGGACAGGGTCGCCTTC. The encoded protein is CASRGDRVAF.

The V and J genes are TRBV2 and TRBJ1-3; D is undetermined. CDR3 length equals 14 residues. Germline V gene data show CDR1 as SNHLY and CDR2 as FYNNEI. Trimming left V 3 bases short and J 2 bases short, with 8 bases between. The CDR3 region has the DNA TGTGCCAGCAGTGACGGGAAGACTGGAAACACCATATATTTT. Amino acids: CASSDGKTGNTIYF.

The rearrangement links TRBV7-9 to TRBJ2-7, with D uncertain. V was cut by 6 bases and J by 3 bases, with 18 bases left in between. Germline values: CDR1 SEHNR, CDR2 FQNEAQ (reference sequence). The CDR3 has 15 residues. The CDR3 spells CASSSTGPTHYEQYF. The CDR3 coding sequence is TGTGCCAGCAGTTCCACGGGCCCTACCCACTACGAGCAGTACTTC.

J is TRBJ2-6 and V is TRBV21-1; no DNA check was done on the table's D call, TRBD1. TRBV21-1 counts as a pseudogene. This CDR3 has 19 residues. As DNA, the CDR3 is TGTGCCAGCAGCAACCGGGACAGGGGCCCGAAGGACGGGGCCAACGTCCTGACTTTC. It encodes CASSNRDRGPKDGANVLTF.

This clone was seen once. The chain uses TRBV27 and TRBJ1-5; D is undetermined. Germline loops: CDR1 MNHEY, CDR2 SMNVEV (reference sequence). The CDR3 extends over 14 amino acids. V was cut by 2 bases and J by 1 base, with 6 bases left in between. Here the CDR3 DNA reads TGTGCCAGCAGTTTAGGCAGGAGCAATCAGCCCCAGCATTTT. It codes for CASSLGRSNQPQHF.

The chain has TRBV27 and TRBJ1-5, with unresolved D. The CDR3 length is 17 residues. Trimming pared 4 bases from V and 0 bases from J, leaving 16 bases between. The germline V gene has CDR1 MNHEY and CDR2 SMNVEV (reference sequence). The CDR3 nucleotides are TGTGCCAGCAGTTCGAGTCCCCCCGTGGATAGCAATCAGCCCCAGCATTTT. Translating it yields CASSSSPPVDSNQPQHF.

This clone was seen just once. This chain joins TRBV28 and TRBJ1-2; unclear D gene. This CDR3 contains 14 residues. V lost 3 bases and J lost 7, with 15 bases in between. Looked up from germline, CDR1 is MDHEN and CDR2 is SYDVKM. CDR3 sequence (DNA): TGTGCCAGCAGTTTCCCCCTACAAAGAGGTGGCTACACCTTC. The encoded protein is CASSFPLQRGGYTF.

The J gene is TRBJ1-1, the V gene TRBV5-5; 8 nucleotides match TRBD1. Germline CDR1 reads SGHKS; CDR2 reads YYEKEE (reference sequence). With 0 bases clipped from V and 5 bases from J, the junction kept 6 bases outside the gene matches. The CDR3 contains 15 residues. This CDR3 is CASSLARGRGTEAFF. The CDR3 DNA is TGTGCCAGCAGCTTGGCCAGGGGGCGTGGGACTGAAGCTTTCTTT.

The V call is TRBV5-1, the J call TRBJ2-7; no definite D call. The CDR3 length is 11 residues. CDR1 is SGHRS, CDR2 YFSETQ, per germline. Deletions cut 5 bases from V and 3 bases from J, with 6 bases between. The CDR3: CASSSHYEQYF. The CDR3 DNA reads TGCGCCAGCAGTTCCCACTACGAGCAGTACTTC.

V usage is TRBV7-9 and J usage is TRBJ1-6; the D is unclear. Trimming removed 5 bases from V and 8 bases from J, with 22 bases in between. Germline loops: CDR1 SEHNR, CDR2 FQNEAQ (reference sequence). This CDR3 has 17 amino acids. CDR3 residues: CASSGTSGESRYSPLHF. CDR3 nucleotides: TGTGCCAGCAGCGGTACCTCAGGAGAGAGCCGGTATTCACCCCTCCACTTT.

The chain combines TRBV11-1 with TRBJ2-7; 9 bases match TRBD1. The CDR3 spans 17 residues. V lost 4 bases to trimming and J lost 3 bases; unmatched junction nucleotides: 13. Germline CDR1 and CDR2: SGHAT and FQDESV (reference sequence). CDR3 in amino acids: CASSSTLIDRGIYEQYF. The CDR3 DNA reads as TGTGCCAGCAGCTCTACCCTTATCGACAGGGGGATCTACGAGCAGTACTTC.

The rearrangement uses TRBV5-6 and TRBJ1-6, with unresolved D. Germline V gene sequence: CDR1 SGHDT, CDR2 YYEEEE. This CDR3 is 13 amino acids long. V gave up 8 bases and J gave up 10 bases, with 16 bases separating them. The CDR3 nucleotides are TGTGCCAGTGGGCGGGCAGGCGGGTCACCCCTCCACTTT. Translating it yields CASGRAGGSPLHF.

The rearrangement joins TRBV5-1 to TRBJ1-2; 11 nucleotides line up with TRBD1. CDR1 is SGHRS and CDR2 is YFSETQ in the germline V gene. This CDR3 is 16 amino acids long. The trim removed 4 bases at V and 6 bases at J, leaving 11 bases unmatched. The DNA for the CDR3 is TGCGCCAGCAGCCTCGGACAGGGGGCGACCTCTGATGGCTACACCTTC. Protein product: CASSLGQGATSDGYTF.

V and J are TRBV5-4 and TRBJ2-3, with 8 bases lining up with TRBD2. The CDR3 spans 16 residues. The V gene's germline CDR1 is SGHNT and CDR2 YYREEE (reference sequence). The J segment lost 0 bases and the V segment lost 4 bases, leaving 7 bases of the junction unmatched. CDR3 protein: CASSVGTRFSTDTQYF. The CDR3 nucleotides are TGTGCCAGCAGCGTAGGGACTAGATTCAGCACAGATACGCAGTATTTT.

V gene TRBV5-1 combines with J gene TRBJ1-1, with 7 bases matching TRBD1. CDR3 length equals 18 residues. V lost 2 bases and J lost 0; bases outside the gene matches: 13. Germline CDR1 and CDR2: SGHRS and YFSETQ. CDR3 amino acids: CASSFVRWDSGMNTEAFF. The CDR3 DNA reads as TGCGCCAGCAGCTTTGTGAGGTGGGACAGCGGCATGAACACTGAAGCTTTCTTT.

The DNA for the CDR3 is TGTGCCAGTAGGACGTCCGGGAACACTGAAGCTTTCTTT. It translates to CASRTSGNTEAFF. The chain couples TRBV19 to TRBJ1-1; no clear D gene. Germline V gene sequence: CDR1 LNHDA, CDR2 SQIVND (reference sequence). Trimming shortened V by 6 bases and J by 1 base, and 9 bases separated the two germline ends. The CDR3 extends over 13 amino acids.

The chain couples TRBV6-6 to TRBJ1-5; 7 bases match TRBD1. The ends lost 2 bases at V and 6 bases at J; junction bases unmatched: 7. The CDR3 contains 15 residues. The V gene's germline CDR1 is MNHNY and CDR2 SVGAGI (reference sequence). Here the CDR3 reads CASSYRTGISQPQHF. CDR3 sequence (DNA): TGTGCCAGCAGTTACCGGACAGGAATTAGTCAGCCCCAGCATTTT.

The chain couples TRBV4-1 to TRBJ1-6; the D is unclear. CDR3 length: 12 amino acids. V was clipped by 0 bases and J by 13 bases, with 7 bases between them. The V gene's germline CDR1 is MGHRA and CDR2 YSYEKL. The CDR3 sequence is CASSQDASPLHF. The CDR3 nucleotides read TGCGCCAGCAGCCAAGATGCAAGTCCCCTCCACTTT.

The chain has TRBV5-1 and TRBJ2-3; D not resolved. The CDR3 runs 14 residues. V gave up 3 bases and J gave up 1 base, with 9 bases separating them. Germline V gene sequence: CDR1 SGHRS, CDR2 YFSETQ. The CDR3 DNA reads as TGCGCCAGCAGCTCTGAACTTGGCACAGATACGCAGTATTTT. It encodes CASSSELGTDTQYF.